Shown below are 12 T cell receptor beta chains from a single sample sequenced in a study of T-cell memory formation after mild COVID-19 (dated by TCRdb to the early 2020s). The library was produced with 5' RACE. The instrument was an Illumina NovaSeq 6000. The public reads were reanalyzed by TCRdb: fastp trimming at Q25, MiXCR alignment, in-frame beta chains only. A single entry per CDR3 protein holds the most common genes and DNA from its merged rows. The sample table holds 150,000 to 200,000 distinct CDR3 sequences, of which about 14% were seen once. Clones ranked in the top ten supply around 14% of the sample. Sequencing was performed on PBMCs or a T cell subset sorted from them (not recorded which). Receptors originate from an adult woman who had mild COVID-19 (a few samples of this study predate the infection). The sample titles of this study are shuffled in the database, so cell type and time point are left out; the donor was told from shared clones.

The chain is built from TRBV27 and TRBJ2-1, with TRBD2 matching 9 bases. In germline, CDR1 is MNHEY, CDR2 SMNVEV (reference sequence). The CDR3 contains 15 residues. The ends lost 5 bases at V and 2 bases at J; junction bases unmatched: 4. CDR3 sequence: CASSPIAGAYNEQFF. CDR3 in DNA: TGTGCCAGCAGTCCCATAGCGGGAGCCTACAATGAGCAGTTCTTC.

The rearrangement joins TRBV12-3 or TRBV12-4 to TRBJ2-5; D gene uncertain. V gave up 2 bases and J gave up 5 bases, with 6 bases separating them. The CDR3 runs 12 residues. Here the CDR3 DNA reads TGTGCCAGCAGTTTAAGGGTCGAGACCCAGTACTTC. It yields the protein CASSLRVETQYF.

This clonotype was detected a few times. DNA of the CDR3: TGTGCCAGCAGCTCCTGGACTAGCCCAGGAGCCTACAATGAGCAGTTCTTC. It encodes CASSSWTSPGAYNEQFF. The chain joins TRBV11-2 to TRBJ2-1, with 8 bases aligning to TRBD2. This CDR3 has 17 residues. V lost 4 bases and J lost 2; bases outside the gene matches: 10. CDR1 and CDR2 from the germline V gene are SGHAT and FQNNGV.

This clonotype turned up a few times. The rearrangement links TRBV6-2 or TRBV6-3 to TRBJ1-1, with TRBD1 as a possible D gene (5 bases). Germline values: CDR1 MNHEY, CDR2 SVGEGT. Trimming left V 2 bases short and J 4 bases short, with 14 bases between. The CDR3 length is 15 residues. In DNA, the CDR3 is TGTGCCAGCAGTTACGGCTCGCAGGGAGTCACTGAAGCTTTCTTT. Translated, it gives CASSYGSQGVTEAFF.

This clonotype was observed a few times. This chain links TRBV4-3 with TRBJ2-7, with 10 bases that match TRBD1. Germline loops: CDR1 LGHNA, CDR2 YSLEER. The CDR3 contains 15 residues. V lost 4 bases to trimming and J lost 4 bases; unmatched junction nucleotides: 7. The CDR3 loop reads CASSPSRDRGYEQYF. CDR3 DNA sequence: TGCGCCAGCAGCCCCTCCCGGGACAGGGGTTACGAGCAGTACTTC.

The genes are TRBV4-1 and TRBJ2-2; no firm D call. V shed 1 base and J shed 0 bases, with 12 bases lying between them. Germline CDR1 reads MGHRA; CDR2 reads YSYEKL. The CDR3 is 17 amino acids. CDR3 protein: CASSQVTGRTNTGELFF. The CDR3 DNA reads as TGCGCCAGCAGCCAAGTTACCGGACGTACGAACACCGGGGAGCTGTTTTTT.

The chain employs TRBV20-1 and TRBJ1-1; D gene ambiguous. The germline V and J ends were trimmed by 6 bases and 0 bases, with 14 bases remaining between them. CDR3 length equals 14 residues. CDR1 and CDR2 (germline): DFQATT, SNEGSKA (reference sequence). CDR3 region: CSARIQYMNTEAFF. In nucleotides, the CDR3 is TGCAGTGCGCGGATACAGTATATGAACACTGAAGCTTTCTTT.

The chain combines TRBV4-1 with TRBJ1-3; maybe TRBD1 (5 bases). Trimming cost V 3 bases and J 0 bases, with 24 bases left between them. Germline assignment: CDR1 MGHRA and CDR2 YSYEKL. This CDR3 contains 20 residues. DNA for the CDR3: TGCGCCAGCAGCCACCTTCGCGGGGACGGTCGATCTTTCTCTGGAAACACCATATATTTT. It translates to CASSHLRGDGRSFSGNTIYF.

The rearrangement uses TRBV6-6 and TRBJ1-6, with TRBD1 identical over 8 bases. Germline V gives CDR1 MNHNY, CDR2 SVGAGI (reference sequence). V trimming: 7 bases; J trimming: 9 bases; junction bases outside the gene matches: 5. The CDR3 runs 13 residues. The CDR3 DNA reads as TGTGCCAGCAACCCGACAGGGGTTTCACCCCTCCACTTT. This encodes CASNPTGVSPLHF.

This clonotype has just a few counts. V is TRBV5-1 and J is TRBJ2-1; tentatively, D is TRBD1 or TRBD2 (6 bases each). The ends were cut back, 2 bases at V and 9 bases at J, with 15 bases in the middle. Germline CDR1 reads SGHRS; CDR2 reads YFSETQ. The length of the CDR3 is 14 residues. The CDR3 region is CASSFGGLNGEQFF. The CDR3 nucleotides read TGCGCCAGCAGCTTTGGGGGGCTAAATGGTGAGCAGTTCTTC. Complete variable domain (other parts from reference TRBV5-1 and TRBJ2-1): KAGVTQTPRYLIKTRGQQVTLSCSPISGHRSVSWYQQTPGQGLQFLFEYFSETQRNKGNFPGRFSGRQFSNSRSEMNVSTLELGDSALYLCASSFGGLNGEQFFGPGTRLTVL.

This clonotype came up many times. V gene TRBV6-6 combines with J gene TRBJ1-5, with D perhaps TRBD1 (5 bases). V was trimmed by 2 bases and J by 4 bases, leaving 6 bases between them. The germline V gene encodes CDR1 MNHNY and CDR2 SVGAGI (reference sequence). This CDR3 region has 13 residues. In nucleotides, the CDR3 is TGTGCCAGCAGTTACAGGGGAAATCAGCCCCAGCATTTT. Its translation is CASSYRGNQPQHF.

This clonotype turned up a few times. The chain uses TRBV5-6 and TRBJ2-2; unclear D gene. Germline V gene sequence: CDR1 SGHDT, CDR2 YYEEEE. V was cut by 4 bases and J by 6 bases, with 7 bases left in between. The CDR3 is 12 amino acids. The CDR3 region has the DNA TGTGCCAGCAGCGAGTTACCCGGGGAGCTGTTTTTT. Its translation: CASSELPGELFF.